This TCR beta chain was sequenced for a study of shared clonotypes between healthy human individuals (dated by TCRdb to the early 2020s). Describing the broader study: Two women and a few men aged 18 to 49 years were included in the cohort. Per donor, three plates each were used for CD4 naive and CD4 memory, two for CD8 naive, and one for CD8 memory. To estimate repertoire size and how much clonotype sharing occurs between individuals, the study deeply sequenced the blood TCR repertoires of five healthy adults. To increase sequencing depth and limit assay-specific biases, TCR repertoire library preparation and sequencing were carried out by different laboratories using diverse techniques. Leukapheresis yielded between about 0.94 and 8.9 billion PBMCs per donor. Results the study describes overall, beyond this receptor: Incomplete sequencing was indicated by rarefaction of sorted-subset datasets, despite the large sequencing depth. Clonotypes shared by all four sorted-subset donors showed higher generation probabilities than non-shared clonotypes. Pairwise subsampling led to the expectation that sequencing depth would affect the degree of clonotype sharing among donors. Larger estimated clonotype richness was generally found for naive subsets than for memory subsets. When a few donors were compared, the shared fraction of clonotypes was roughly 5% for naive CD4, about 4% for naive CD8, 2.3% for memory CD4, and 0.35% to 0.5% for memory CD8. Sampling was restricted to blood, and TCR repertoires in tissue are likely to differ from TCR repertoires in blood. The genetic and exposure-history diversity represented was limited by the small number of donors.

For the CD8 naive samples, CD45RO-negative cells were positively selected for CCR7, yielding a CD45RA+CCR7+ population from which TemRA cells were excluded. The donors were healthy, HIV-negative adults with no recently reported acute infections or vaccinations. Only Caucasian adults living in Nashville, Tennessee, USA were represented among the donors. Blood was collected by leukapheresis, and PBMCs were isolated by Ficoll-Histopaque density gradient centrifugation and then cryopreserved in liquid nitrogen vapor phase. Analytical flow cytometry was used to check the purity and quantity of each magnetically sorted T cell population. Genomic DNA was isolated from each sorted fraction and quantified by UV absorbance on a Nanodrop 2000c. For this clone: The target of this receptor is not known. No base quality information exists; no much larger clone differs at one position.

Unmatched junction bases come to 4, with V trimmed by 2 bases and J by 4 bases. The CDR3 runs 14 amino acids, cysteine and phenylalanine included. The CDR3 DNA has 42 bases and is translated from base 1. In the germline V gene, CDR1 corresponds to SGHTA and CDR2 to FQGNSA. TCR CDR3 regions were amplified from genomic DNA by multiplex PCR using the deep immunoSEQ assay. Extracted genomic DNA from each cell subset was spread evenly across all wells of several immunoSEQ 96-well plates, with each plate serving as a replicate. For sorted subsets, each replicate PCR was loaded with approximately 0.2 ug genomic DNA, equivalent to some 31,000 T cell genomes. Purified libraries were quantified with a Qubit 3.0 fluorometer, sized on a Bioanalyzer 2100, and re-quantified with the KAPA Library Quantification kit. Every immunoSEQ 96-well plate was sequenced on a dedicated single-read 150-cycle Illumina NextSeq 550 flow cell. On the study's bioinformatics: The immunoSEQ output contained only junctional sequences without quality scores, so filtering could not match that applied to full-length reads. Sequences were annotated with PyIR, a Python wrapper for IgBLAST v1.9, using IMGT germline references to assign V/J genes and CDR3. Reads were removed for weak V/J assignments (E-value above 1e-6), missing CDR3, stop codons, out-of-frame junctions, or ambiguous translated residues. V3J clonotypes were defined as sequences sharing the same inferred V gene, J gene, and CDR3 amino acid sequence. Percentage overlap between repertoires was computed as shared unique clonotypes divided by the size of the smaller repertoire. RTK rarefaction, the Chao1 estimator, and Recon v2.1 estimates of unobserved clonotypes were used to assess repertoire richness. OLGA was used to compute generation probabilities for all TCRbeta clonotypes that the gDNA method yielded from four donors. The table comes from immuneACCESS by way of TCRdb, which keeps in-frame sequences with V and J called. Part of the clones is missing from these tables; in studies checked, under half for an unresolved V gene and the rest for unknown reasons. V and J calls and clone size are copied from that table; D and trimming were computed from the DNA. The sample table contains around 1.9 million clones; only one count was recorded for 93% of them. The ten largest clones take up 1.5% to 2% of the sample.

The sequenced sample consisted of naive CD8+ T cells from PBMCs. Interpreted using the paper, the cell subset or site label stands for: CD45RA+CCR7+. The receptor chain draws on TRBV7-2 and TRBJ2-7, with 8 bases in between that match TRBD2. The TCR comes from a man in his late teens or twenties in good health. Some clones in this sample may be carry-over from other donors' samples. CDR3 reads: CASSLRGRRYEQYF. The nucleotide sequence is given as TGTGCCAGCAGCTTACGCGGGAGGAGATACGAGCAGTACTTC.